This record concerns one T cell receptor (beta chain) sequence. This sample was taken from a study of blood T cell repertoires in COVID-19. Trimming removed 2 bases from V and 0 bases from J, with 9 bases in between. The CDR3 is made up of 15 amino acids. Per the germline V gene, CDR1 is LNHDA and CDR2 is SQIVND (reference sequence). Authors' processing steps: From reference gene primer amplification, estimates of nucleated cell counts were derived. Clones were sequenced by immunoSEQ multiplex PCR, and TCRdb holds only the in-frame ones, with some missing. For V, J and clone size, that table is used; D and trimming come from the DNA. This table has about 98,000 clones, approximately 84% appearing once.

The specimen sequenced was peripheral blood. This TCR derives from a woman older than 75 with acute or convalescent COVID-19. The chain is built from TRBV19 and TRBJ2-3; D might be TRBD2 (5 bases). The CDR3 protein is CASSIYEGSTDTQYF. The CDR3 DNA follows: TGTGCCAGTAGTATATATGAGGGTAGCACAGATACGCAGTATTTT.